This TCR beta chain is from a study of T cell responses to AZD1222 COVID-19 vaccine. Deletions cut 8 bases from V and 4 bases from J, with 21 bases between. The CDR3 runs 17 residues. CDR1 is LNHNV, CDR2 YYDKDF, per germline (reference sequence). The protocol was immunoSEQ multiplex PCR, while the TCRdb copy is restricted to in-frame clones and leaves out a portion. The data show 150,000 or so clones, just over 90% seen once. The sequencing here drew on peripheral blood, taken on day 0 of AZD1222 vaccination. This sequence was found in an adult in good health. The chain has TRBV15 and TRBJ1-6, with a tentative D call TRBD1 (6 bases). The CDR3 is CATAYAQGGGYNSPLHF. The CDR3 nucleotides read TGTGCCACCGCATATGCACAGGGCGGTGGGTATAATTCACCCCTCCACTTT.